These 24 T cell receptor beta chains originate from one sample sequenced in a study of cytomegalovirus exposure and HLA in healthy donors. The PCR made use of 60 Vbeta and 13 Jbeta primers. Sequencing used immunoSEQ multiplex PCR; TCRdb keeps in-frame clones, though not all of them. The table has about 150,000 clones, roughly three quarters seen once; the top ten hold around 2%. Material: PBMCs. The receptors stem from a man between 25 and 39 years old in good health and CMV-seronegative.

This chain connects TRBV7-9 to TRBJ2-7, with no clear D. CDR1 is SEHNR, CDR2 FQNEAQ, per germline (reference sequence). The CDR3 consists of 13 residues. V was shortened by 4 bases and J by 6 bases, with 13 bases between the two germline ends. The CDR3 DNA reads as TGTGCCAGCAGCTCCGACTCGGGTGGCGAGCAGTACTTC. Translated, it gives CASSSDSGGEQYF.

The CDR3 loop is CASSLGLAGGPSYNEQFF. CDR3 coding DNA: TGTGCCAGCAGCTTGGGACTAGCGGGAGGACCCTCCTACAATGAGCAGTTCTTC. The chain is built from TRBV7-8 and TRBJ2-1, with 15 bases matching TRBD2. The CDR3 spans 18 residues. The trim removed 3 bases at V and 0 bases at J, leaving 3 bases unmatched. CDR1 is SGHVS and CDR2 is FQNEAQ in the germline V gene.

The rearrangement uses TRBV7-2 and TRBJ2-2, with D unclear. Between the trimmed V and J ends, which lost 5 bases and 2 bases, there was a span of 9 bases. The CDR3 is 14 residues long. Germline assignment: CDR1 SGHTA and CDR2 FQGNSA. CDR3: CASSVRSNTGELFF. CDR3 DNA: TGTGCCAGCAGCGTCAGGTCTAACACCGGGGAGCTGTTTTTT. The full variable domain, rest sourced from reference TRBV7-2 and TRBJ2-2, is GAGVSQSPSNKVTEKGKDVELRCDPISGHTALYWYRQSLGQGLEFLIYFQGNSAPDKSGLPSDRFSAERTGGSVSTLTIQRTQQEDSAVYLCASSVRSNTGELFFGEGSRLTVL.

The chain links TRBV2 to TRBJ2-1, with 7 bases aligning to TRBD2. This CDR3 is 16 amino acids long. The junction had 4 bases not matched to a gene; V was cut back by 1 base and J by 1 base. CDR1 and CDR2 from the germline V gene are SNHLY and FYNNEI. Here the CDR3 DNA reads TGTGCCAGCAGTGAAGGTCGGGAGGCTTCCTACAATGAGCAGTTCTTC. Protein product: CASSEGREASYNEQFF.

This clone was seen once. The rearrangement links TRBV9 to TRBJ2-1; a weak D match, TRBD2 (5 bases). CDR3 length: 13 amino acids. Per germline, CDR1 SGDLS and CDR2 YYNGEE. V lost 2 bases and J lost 5, with 8 bases in between. The CDR3: CASSVTTHNEQFF. The CDR3 nucleotides read TGTGCCAGCAGCGTGACTACTCACAATGAGCAGTTCTTC. Using reference TRBV9 and TRBJ2-1 for the parts outside the CDR3, the full variable domain is DSGVTQTPKHLITATGQRVTLRCSPRSGDLSVYWYQQSLDQGLQFLIQYYNGEERAKGNILERFSAQQFPDLHSELNLSSLELGDSALYFCASSVTTHNEQFFGPGTRLTVL.

The V gene is TRBV11-2, the J gene TRBJ1-1; maybe TRBD1 (5 bases). Germline values: CDR1 SGHAT, CDR2 FQNNGV. The germline V and J ends were trimmed by 1 base and 4 bases, with 10 bases remaining between them. This CDR3 region has 14 residues. The CDR3 DNA sequence: TGTGCCAGCAGCTTAGCGGCGGGACGCACTGAAGCTTTCTTT. Translated, it gives CASSLAAGRTEAFF.

This clone was counted only a few times. The chain recombines TRBV2 with TRBJ2-7; D remains ambiguous. The V gene's germline CDR1 is SNHLY and CDR2 FYNNEI. The CDR3 loop spans 13 amino acids. Trimming removed 8 bases from V and 5 bases from J, with 16 bases in between. The CDR3, as DNA: TGTGCCAGCGCAACGGGTATCGTGGACGAGCAGTACTTC. This codes for CASATGIVDEQYF.

CDR3 in amino acids: CATQWGAPVDADTQYF. As DNA, the CDR3 is TGTGCCACCCAATGGGGAGCCCCGGTCGACGCAGATACGCAGTATTTT. This sequence joins TRBV11-2 and TRBJ2-3; perhaps TRBD2 as D (5 bases). With 10 bases removed from V and 4 bases from J, the gap between germline ends came to 24 bases. The CDR3 has 16 residues. Germline lookup yields CDR1 SGHAT and CDR2 FQNNGV.

This sequence joins TRBV7-9 and TRBJ1-3; D gene ambiguous. Germline CDR1 reads SEHNR; CDR2 reads FQNEAQ (reference sequence). Trimming stripped 8 bases from V and 9 bases from J, with 11 bases between. This CDR3 region has 11 residues. Written as DNA, the CDR3 is TGTGCCAGCTCATCGGTCGGCACCATATATTTT. It is translated as CASSSVGTIYF. Using reference TRBV7-9 and TRBJ1-3 for the parts outside the CDR3, the full variable domain is DTGVSQNPRHKITKRGQNVTFRCDPISEHNRLYWYRQTLGQGPEFLTYFQNEAQLEKSRLLSDRFSAERPKGSFSTLEIQRTEQGDSAMYLCASSSVGTIYFGEGSWLTVV.

The chain combines TRBV27 with TRBJ2-1; the D is unclear. The CDR3 is 12 amino acids. Trimming took off 5 bases at V and 11 bases at J, with 13 bases between the two ends. Germline lookup yields CDR1 MNHEY and CDR2 SMNVEV (reference sequence). The CDR3 DNA sequence: TGTGCCAGCAGTCCCGGGTCTTTACAGCAGTTCTTC. Translated: CASSPGSLQQFF.

The chain is built from TRBV10-1 and TRBJ2-1, with TRBD2 as a possible D gene (6 bases). V lost 7 bases, J lost 8 bases, and 18 bases lay in between. Per the germline V gene, CDR1 is WNHNN and CDR2 is SYGVQD (reference sequence). The CDR3 contains 14 residues. CDR3 bases: TGCGCCAGCAACAAGGAGGGCCCGGGCGATGAGCAGTTCTTC. This sequence encodes CASNKEGPGDEQFF.

This clone was detected only a few times. The chain uses TRBV18 and TRBJ1-1, with 8 bases fitting TRBD1. This CDR3 comprises 14 residues. CDR1 is KGHSH and CDR2 is LQKENI in the germline V gene. J was trimmed by 10 bases and V by 2 bases; bases with no gene match: 9. This chain's CDR3 is CASSPETGEGAAFF. The CDR3, as DNA: TGTGCCAGCTCACCAGAGACAGGGGAGGGAGCAGCTTTCTTT.

The V call is TRBV29-1, the J call TRBJ2-7; possible D gene TRBD2, 5 bases. Looked up from germline, CDR1 is SQVTM and CDR2 is ANQGSEA. V dropped 5 bases and J dropped 2 bases, with 7 bases sitting between them. This CDR3 contains 11 residues. The chain's CDR3 is CSVSAAYEQYF. CDR3 coding DNA: TGCAGCGTTTCAGCGGCCTACGAGCAGTACTTC.

The chain has TRBV7-2 and TRBJ1-5; 10 bases line up with TRBD1. J was trimmed by 7 bases and V by 5 bases; bases with no gene match: 11. This CDR3 is 16 amino acids long. Germline-derived CDR1 and CDR2 are SGHTA and FQGNSA. For the CDR3, the DNA is TGTGCCAGCAGCGGCTCGGGACAGGGGAAGCGCCAGCCCCAGCATTTT. Its protein is CASSGSGQGKRQPQHF.

The rearrangement joins TRBV11-1 to TRBJ1-2; maybe TRBD1 (6 bases). The germline V gene has CDR1 SGHAT and CDR2 FQDESV (reference sequence). The CDR3 runs to 14 residues. Trimming took off 2 bases at V and 4 bases at J, with 11 bases between the two ends. CDR3 DNA sequence: TGTGCCAGCAGCTTAAACAGGGTCGGCTATGGCTACACCTTC. Protein product: CASSLNRVGYGYTF.

In DNA form, the CDR3 reads TGCGCCAGCAGCCAGAGCCGGGACTACCGCGGGACCATATATTTT. It specifies CASSQSRDYRGTIYF. The rearrangement joins TRBV4-1 to TRBJ1-3; D possibly corresponds to TRBD1 (5 bases). This CDR3 contains 15 residues. The germline V gene encodes CDR1 MGHRA and CDR2 YSYEKL. V was shortened by 3 bases and J by 10 bases, with 19 bases between the two germline ends.

This clone came up a few times. The chain couples TRBV20-1 to TRBJ2-1; D unresolved. This CDR3 has 10 amino acids. V dropped 5 bases and J dropped 4 bases, with 3 bases sitting between them. Germline CDR1 is DFQATT and CDR2 is SNEGSKA (reference sequence). The CDR3 region is CSAVYNEQFF. In nucleotides, the CDR3 is TGCAGTGCTGTATACAATGAGCAGTTCTTC.

The gene calls are TRBV6-5 and TRBJ1-2, with 7 bases fitting TRBD1. CDR3 length: 14 amino acids. V gave up 6 bases and J gave up 3 bases; unmatched junction bases: 7. Germline CDR1 reads MNHEY; CDR2 reads SVGAGI. This chain's CDR3 is CASRPQGGDYGYTF. CDR3 DNA sequence: TGTGCCAGCAGGCCTCAGGGGGGCGACTATGGCTACACCTTC.

The rearrangement uses TRBV4-1 and TRBJ2-7; 7 bases line up with TRBD2. Germline loops: CDR1 MGHRA, CDR2 YSYEKL. J was trimmed by 2 bases and V by 6 bases; bases with no gene match: 7. The CDR3 contains 14 residues. The CDR3 DNA sequence: TGCGCCAGCAGTCGCTCTAGCGGAACCTACGAGCAGTACTTC. Its protein product is CASSRSSGTYEQYF.

The rearrangement joins TRBV29-1 to TRBJ1-1, with D unclear. The germline V gene has CDR1 SQVTM and CDR2 ANQGSEA. Trimming cost V 7 bases and J 1 base, with 19 bases left between them. The CDR3 extends over 15 amino acids. The CDR3 DNA follows: TGCAGCGGTGCCAGAGGTTCGGGTAGGAACACTGAAGCTTTCTTT. This codes for CSGARGSGRNTEAFF.

The chain joins TRBV7-9 to TRBJ2-5; 7 bases are a match to TRBD2. The length of the CDR3 is 17 residues. CDR1 and CDR2 (germline): SEHNR, FQNEAQ (reference sequence). V trimming: 1 base; J trimming: 1 base; junction bases outside the gene matches: 9. The CDR3 protein is CASSLGSLTSAQETQYF. DNA of the CDR3: TGTGCCAGCAGCTTAGGGTCCCTAACTAGCGCCCAAGAGACCCAGTACTTC.

CDR3 bases: TGTGCCAGCAGTCAGACAAGGGGAAATGAAAAACTGTTTTTT. It specifies CASSQTRGNEKLFF. The V gene is TRBV6-6, the J gene TRBJ1-4; D possibly corresponds to TRBD1 (5 bases). V was pared by 5 bases and J by 5 bases, with 12 bases between. CDR3 length: 14 residues. Germline loops: CDR1 MNHNY, CDR2 SVGAGI (reference sequence).

This clone was recorded once. This chain connects TRBV5-1 to TRBJ2-7; weak D call: TRBD1 (5 bases). The CDR3 runs 15 residues. Trimming shortened V by 0 bases and J by 0 bases, and 10 bases separated the two germline ends. CDR1 SGHRS and CDR2 YFSETQ come from the germline V gene. The CDR3 coding sequence is TGCGCCAGCAGCTTGGCCCCGGACAACTCCTACGAGCAGTACTTC. Translated, it gives CASSLAPDNSYEQYF.

The V gene is TRBV10-3, the J gene TRBJ2-1; 11 bases fit TRBD2. Trimming took 4 bases from V and 10 from J; bases not matched to a gene: 3. Germline assignment: CDR1 ENHRY and CDR2 SYGVKD. The CDR3 covers 13 residues. The CDR3 DNA is TGTGCCATCAGTGCGGGACTAGCGGTAGAGCAGTTCTTC. It translates to CAISAGLAVEQFF.